The entry below describes one T cell receptor beta chain. The antigen is not known. The data derive from a study of graft-versus-host responses after intestinal transplantation. Whole-study context: Multivisceral, liver-intestinal, or isolated intestinal transplants were performed in recipients.

Trimming stripped 0 bases from V and 3 bases from J, with 9 bases between. The CDR3 totals 15 residues. Germline loops: CDR1 ENHRY, CDR2 SYGVKD. This table comes from immunoSEQ multiplex PCR, and its TCRdb copy is limited to in-frame clones, with some not included. The sample lists 80,000 to 95,000 clones, around nine tenths occurring once. Study findings and constraints: GvH clones appeared in recipient marrow, some first in ileum or blood.

The TCR was taken from a human donor who received an intestinal transplant. The specimen was unstimulated CD8+ T cells sorted from spleen or lymph node cells, collected before intestinal transplant. V usage is TRBV10-3 and J usage is TRBJ1-5, with unresolved D. The DNA of the CDR3 is TGTGCCATCAGTGAGTCGGTTAGTCTCAATCAGCCCCAGCATTTT. This gives the protein CAISESVSLNQPQHF.